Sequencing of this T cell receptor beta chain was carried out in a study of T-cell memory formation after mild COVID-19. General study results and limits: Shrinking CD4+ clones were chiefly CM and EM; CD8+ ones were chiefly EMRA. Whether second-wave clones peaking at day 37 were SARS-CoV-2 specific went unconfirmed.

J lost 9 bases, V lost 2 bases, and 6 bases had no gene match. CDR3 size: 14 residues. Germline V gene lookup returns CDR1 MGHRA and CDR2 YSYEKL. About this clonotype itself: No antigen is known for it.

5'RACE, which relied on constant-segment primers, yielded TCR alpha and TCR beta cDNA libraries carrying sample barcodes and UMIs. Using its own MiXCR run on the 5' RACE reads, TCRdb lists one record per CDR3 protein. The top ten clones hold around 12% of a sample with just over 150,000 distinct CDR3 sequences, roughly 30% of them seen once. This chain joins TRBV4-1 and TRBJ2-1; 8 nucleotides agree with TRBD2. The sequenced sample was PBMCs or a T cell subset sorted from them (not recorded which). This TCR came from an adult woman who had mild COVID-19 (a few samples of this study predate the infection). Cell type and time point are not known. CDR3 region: CASSQSGAGVEQFF. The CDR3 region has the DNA TGCGCCAGCAGCCAATCGGGAGCGGGGGTTGAGCAGTTCTTC.